This TCR beta chain was identified in a study of T-cell reconstitution after alpha-beta-depleted transplantation in children. The library targeted TCRbeta and was prepared with unique molecular identifiers. TCRdb independently ran MiXCR on the PCR reads; one entry per CDR3 protein. In the table there are roughly 200,000 distinct CDR3 sequences, about a tenth of which are singletons. Germline V lookup: CDR1 ENHRY, CDR2 SYGVKD. The CDR3 contains 12 residues. The ends lost 6 bases at V and 7 bases at J; junction bases unmatched: 5. The TCR comes from a child in the first two years of life with acute myeloid leukemia, due to receive a stem cell transplant. The source material was PBMCs, sampled before TCRalphabeta/CD19-depleted stem cell transplant. The chain recombines TRBV10-3 with TRBJ2-7; 8 nucleotides agree with TRBD1. The CDR3 spells CAIRDRAPEQYF. For the CDR3, the DNA is TGTGCCATCAGGGACAGGGCACCTGAGCAGTACTTC.